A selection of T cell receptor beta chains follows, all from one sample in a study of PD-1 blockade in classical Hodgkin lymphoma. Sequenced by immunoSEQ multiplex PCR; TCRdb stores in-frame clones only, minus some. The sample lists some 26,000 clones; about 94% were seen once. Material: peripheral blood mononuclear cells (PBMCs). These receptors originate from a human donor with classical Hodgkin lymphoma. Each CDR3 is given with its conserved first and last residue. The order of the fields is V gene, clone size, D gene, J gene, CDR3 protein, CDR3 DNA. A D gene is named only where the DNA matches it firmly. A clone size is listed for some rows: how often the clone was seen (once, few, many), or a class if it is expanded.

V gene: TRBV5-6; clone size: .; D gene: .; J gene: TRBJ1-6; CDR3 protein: CASEQDNSPLHF; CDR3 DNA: TGTGCCAGTGAACAGGATAATTCACCCCTCCACTTT
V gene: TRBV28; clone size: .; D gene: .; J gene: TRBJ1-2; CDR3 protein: CASSPTGEEDYGYTF; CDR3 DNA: TGTGCCAGCAGCCCCACGGGGGAAGAGGACTATGGCTACACCTTC
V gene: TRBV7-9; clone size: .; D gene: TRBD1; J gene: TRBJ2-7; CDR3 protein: CASSSGGQGNPYEQYF; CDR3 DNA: TGTGCCAGCAGCTCGGGGGGACAGGGTAACCCCTACGAGCAGTACTTC
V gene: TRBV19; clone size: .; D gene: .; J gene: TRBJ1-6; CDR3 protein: CAPDRYNSPLHF; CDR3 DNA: TGTGCCCCGGACAGATATAATTCACCCCTCCACTTT
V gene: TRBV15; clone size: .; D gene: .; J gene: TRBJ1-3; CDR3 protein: CATSRDLVQTGNTIYF; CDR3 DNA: TGTGCCACCAGCAGAGATCTCGTACAAACTGGAAACACCATATATTTT
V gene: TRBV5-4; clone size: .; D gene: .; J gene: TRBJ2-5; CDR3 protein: CASRGRGGPETQYF; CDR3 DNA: TGTGCCAGCAGGGGGAGGGGGGGCCCAGAGACCCAGTACTTC
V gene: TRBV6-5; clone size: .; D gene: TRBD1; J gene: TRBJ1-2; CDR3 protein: CASSNSQGGIFGYTF; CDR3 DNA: TGTGCCAGCAGTAACAGTCAGGGGGGCATCTTTGGCTACACCTTC
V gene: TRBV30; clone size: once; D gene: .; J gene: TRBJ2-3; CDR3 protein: CAWSGGTDTQYF; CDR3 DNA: TGTGCCTGGAGTGGGGGCACAGATACGCAGTATTTT
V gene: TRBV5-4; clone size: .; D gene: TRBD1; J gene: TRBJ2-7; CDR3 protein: CASSPKPGQGYYEQYF; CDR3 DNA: TGTGCCAGCAGTCCGAAACCGGGACAGGGCTACTACGAGCAGTACTTC
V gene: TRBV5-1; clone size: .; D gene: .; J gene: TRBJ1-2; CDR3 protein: CASSLAPDTFNYGYTF; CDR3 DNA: TGCGCCAGCAGCTTGGCCCCGGACACTTTCAACTATGGCTACACCTTC